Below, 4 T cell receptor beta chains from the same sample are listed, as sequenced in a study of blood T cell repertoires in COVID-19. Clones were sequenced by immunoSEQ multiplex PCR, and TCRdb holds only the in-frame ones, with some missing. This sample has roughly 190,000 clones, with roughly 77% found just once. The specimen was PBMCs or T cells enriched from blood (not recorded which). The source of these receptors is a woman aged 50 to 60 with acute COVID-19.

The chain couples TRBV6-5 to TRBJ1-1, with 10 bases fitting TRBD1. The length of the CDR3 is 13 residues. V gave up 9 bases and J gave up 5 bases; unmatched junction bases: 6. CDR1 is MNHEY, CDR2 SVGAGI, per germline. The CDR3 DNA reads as TGTGCCAGTGAACCGGGACAGGGGACTGAAGCTTTCTTT. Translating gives CASEPGQGTEAFF.

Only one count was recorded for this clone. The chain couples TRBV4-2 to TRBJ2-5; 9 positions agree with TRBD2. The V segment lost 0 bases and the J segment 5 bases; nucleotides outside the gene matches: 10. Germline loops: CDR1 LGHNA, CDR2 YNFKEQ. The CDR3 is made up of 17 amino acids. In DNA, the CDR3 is TGTGCCAGCAGCCAAGACGGGACTAGCACCCGTGGGGAGACCCAGTACTTC. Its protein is CASSQDGTSTRGETQYF.

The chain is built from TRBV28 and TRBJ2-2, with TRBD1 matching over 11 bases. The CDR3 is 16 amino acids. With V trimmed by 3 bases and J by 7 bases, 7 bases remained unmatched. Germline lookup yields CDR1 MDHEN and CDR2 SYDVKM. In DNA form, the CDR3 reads TGTGCCAGCAGTTTCCCCGGGACAGGGGGGATCGGGGAGCTGTTTTTT. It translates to CASSFPGTGGIGELFF.

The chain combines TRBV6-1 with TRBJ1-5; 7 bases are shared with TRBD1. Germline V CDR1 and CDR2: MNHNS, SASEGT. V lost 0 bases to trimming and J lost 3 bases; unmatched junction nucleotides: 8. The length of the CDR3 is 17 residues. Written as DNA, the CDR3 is TGTGCCAGCAGTGAAGCGGCCGGCAGGGGGGTCAATCAGCCCCAGCATTTT. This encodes CASSEAAGRGVNQPQHF.